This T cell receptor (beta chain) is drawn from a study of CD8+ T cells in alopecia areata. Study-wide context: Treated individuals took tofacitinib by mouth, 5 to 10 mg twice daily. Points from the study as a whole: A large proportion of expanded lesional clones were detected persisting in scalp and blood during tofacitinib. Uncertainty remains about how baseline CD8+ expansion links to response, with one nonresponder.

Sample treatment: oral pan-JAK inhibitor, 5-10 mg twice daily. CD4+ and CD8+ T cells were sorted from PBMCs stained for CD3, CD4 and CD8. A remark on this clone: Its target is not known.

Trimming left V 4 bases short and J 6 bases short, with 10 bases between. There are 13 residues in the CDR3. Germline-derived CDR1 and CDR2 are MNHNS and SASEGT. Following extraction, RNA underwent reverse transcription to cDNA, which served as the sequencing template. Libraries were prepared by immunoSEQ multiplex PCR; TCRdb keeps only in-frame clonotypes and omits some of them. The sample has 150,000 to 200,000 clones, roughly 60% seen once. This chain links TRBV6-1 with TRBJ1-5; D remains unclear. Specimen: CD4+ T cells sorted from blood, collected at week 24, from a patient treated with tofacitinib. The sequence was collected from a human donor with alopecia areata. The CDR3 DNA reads TGTGCCAGCAGTGGTCCCCGCGGTCAGCCCCAGCATTTT. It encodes CASSGPRGQPQHF.